What follows are 20 T cell receptor beta chains derived from one specimen sequenced in a study of blood T cell repertoires in COVID-19. TCRdb keeps only in-frame clones here, not all; method: immunoSEQ multiplex PCR. The data show approximately 320,000 clones, roughly 90% seen once. Source material: PBMCs or T cells enriched from blood (not recorded which). Receptor source: a woman aged 18-29 years who had recovered from COVID-19.

V and J are TRBV30 and TRBJ1-1, with a possible D match to TRBD1 (6 bases). The CDR3 runs to 18 residues. Looked up from germline, CDR1 is GTSNPN and CDR2 is SVGIG (reference sequence). V lost 0 bases and J lost 1, with 21 bases in between. CDR3 sequence reads: CAWSVFSGDLFRNTEAFF. The CDR3 coding sequence is TGTGCCTGGAGTGTTTTCTCAGGGGACCTCTTTAGGAACACTGAAGCTTTCTTT.

This chain joins TRBV6-5 and TRBJ2-1; 9 nucleotides match TRBD1. Germline trimming cut 6 bases from V and 7 bases from J; bases unmatched to any gene: 10. CDR1 is MNHEY and CDR2 is SVGAGI in the germline V gene. The CDR3 loop spans 15 amino acids. CDR3 sequence reads: CASRTQQGAANEQFF. In DNA form, the CDR3 reads TGTGCCAGCAGAACACAACAGGGGGCTGCGAATGAGCAGTTCTTC.

CDR3 protein: CASTKEAGGEETQYF. The CDR3 nucleotides read TGTGCCAGCACCAAAGAGGCAGGGGGCGAAGAGACCCAGTACTTC. The chain joins TRBV28 to TRBJ2-5; 8 bases are a match to TRBD1. CDR3 length: 15 residues. With 7 bases clipped from V and 3 bases from J, the junction kept 10 bases outside the gene matches. CDR1 and CDR2 from the germline V gene are MDHEN and SYDVKM. The whole variable domain, filled in from reference TRBV28 and TRBJ2-5, reads DVKVTQSSRYLVKRTGEKVFLECVQDMDHENMFWYRQDPGLGLRLIYFSYDVKMKEKGDIPEGYSVSREKKERFSLILESASTNQTSMYLCASTKEAGGEETQYFGPGTRLLVL.

The chain uses TRBV5-1 and TRBJ2-7, with TRBD1 identical over 9 bases. Germline values: CDR1 SGHRS, CDR2 YFSETQ. CDR3 length: 15 residues. V lost 5 bases to trimming and J lost 8 bases; unmatched junction nucleotides: 14. CDR3 coding DNA: TGCGCCAGCAGTTACACCGGGACAGGGACCCGTCAGCAGTACTTC. Translated, it gives CASSYTGTGTRQQYF.

The chain links TRBV29-1 to TRBJ1-4; D gene uncertain. The germline V gene encodes CDR1 SQVTM and CDR2 ANQGSEA. The CDR3 loop spans 16 amino acids. The V end was cut by 4 bases, the J end by 2 bases, with 17 bases between. CDR3 loop: CSVGLDRGSTNEKLFF. The CDR3 DNA sequence: TGCAGCGTTGGGCTTGATCGGGGAAGTACTAATGAAAAACTGTTTTTT.

The rearrangement joins TRBV10-2 to TRBJ1-2, with TRBD1 identical over 9 bases. Trimming took 0 bases from V and 3 from J; bases not matched to a gene: 5. This CDR3 is built from 16 residues. Germline V gene data show CDR1 as WSHSY and CDR2 as SAAADI. CDR3 coding DNA: TGCGCCAGCAGTGAGTCCCGACAGGGGGTTGACTATGGCTACACCTTC. Amino acids: CASSESRQGVDYGYTF.

The chain employs TRBV6-2 or TRBV6-3 and TRBJ2-2, with a tentative D call TRBD1 (5 bases). CDR1 and CDR2 from the germline V gene are MNHEY and SVGEGT. Trimming shortened V by 5 bases and J by 4 bases, and 14 bases separated the two germline ends. The CDR3 spans 15 residues. CDR3 protein: CASSDRSLGTGELFF. The CDR3 coding sequence is TGTGCCAGCAGTGACAGATCCTTGGGCACCGGGGAGCTGTTTTTT.

The chain links TRBV24-1 to TRBJ1-1; D gene ambiguous. Germline CDR1 reads KGHDR; CDR2 reads SFDVKD. The germline V and J ends were trimmed by 0 bases and 1 base, with 17 bases remaining between them. This CDR3 comprises 18 residues. CDR3 sequence (DNA): TGTGCCACCAGTGATTTGGAGGTGACGAGGGTTAGGAACACTGAAGCTTTCTTT. Residues: CATSDLEVTRVRNTEAFF.

There are many counts of this clone. The chain recombines TRBV5-1 with TRBJ2-7, with a possible D match to TRBD1 (6 bases). V lost 0 bases, J lost 5 bases, and 15 bases lay in between. The CDR3 is 15 residues long. The germline V gene has CDR1 SGHRS and CDR2 YFSETQ. Here the CDR3 reads CASSLGFGRGHEQYF. DNA for the CDR3: TGCGCCAGCAGCTTGGGATTTGGCAGGGGCCACGAGCAGTACTTC.

This chain connects TRBV6-2 or TRBV6-3 to TRBJ2-7, with D uncertain. Trimming took off 3 bases at V and 1 base at J, with 16 bases between the two ends. CDR1 MNHEY and CDR2 SVGEGT come from the germline V gene. This CDR3 has 16 residues. CDR3 region: CASSYSVGIRSYEQYF. CDR3 sequence (DNA): TGTGCCAGCAGTTATTCGGTGGGCATCCGATCCTACGAGCAGTACTTC.

The chain recombines TRBV5-4 with TRBJ2-1; the D gene is possibly TRBD1 (6 bases). CDR1 SGHNT and CDR2 YYREEE come from the germline V gene (reference sequence). V gave up 4 bases and J gave up 5 bases, with 13 bases separating them. CDR3 length equals 14 residues. This CDR3 is CASSGTNTDNEQFF. The CDR3 DNA reads as TGTGCCAGCAGCGGGACAAATACGGACAATGAGCAGTTCTTC.

The chain links TRBV7-9 to TRBJ1-1; TRBD1 matches at 10 bases. CDR1 and CDR2 from the germline V gene are SEHNR and FQNEAQ (reference sequence). CDR3 length: 16 amino acids. Trimming removed 4 bases from V and 3 bases from J; junction bases left unmatched: 8. The CDR3 spells CASSSSFGTGDTEAFF. Written as DNA, the CDR3 is TGTGCCAGCAGCTCTTCCTTCGGGACAGGGGACACTGAAGCTTTCTTT.

Regarding this clone: Additional DNA sequences in this sample encode the identical CDR3. This chain joins TRBV14 and TRBJ1-6, with D maybe TRBD1 (6 bases). V lost 4 bases and J 6 bases, leaving 7 bases between the germline ends. Germline V lookup: CDR1 SGHDN, CDR2 FVKESK. The CDR3 spans 13 residues. This CDR3 reads CASSLQGNSPLHF. CDR3 DNA: TGTGCCAGCAGCCTACAGGGTAATTCACCCCTCCACTTT.

The chain links TRBV18 to TRBJ1-2; 7 bases agree with TRBD1. Germline assignment: CDR1 KGHSH and CDR2 LQKENI. V was pared by 3 bases and J by 6 bases, with 7 bases of the junction left unmatched. This CDR3 comprises 14 residues. The CDR3 is CASSPTQGRDGYTF. As DNA, the CDR3 is TGTGCCAGCTCACCTACACAGGGGCGGGATGGCTACACCTTC. Full variable domain (outside the CDR3, taken from reference TRBV18 and TRBJ1-2): NAGVMQNPRHLVRRRGQEARLRCSPMKGHSHVYWYRQLPEEGLKFMVYLQKENIIDESGMPKERFSAEFPKEGPSILRIQQVVRGDSAAYFCASSPTQGRDGYTFGSGTRLTVV.

This clone was observed a single time. This rearrangement joins TRBV5-1 to TRBJ1-2; 7 bases are a match to TRBD1. The V gene end was trimmed by 4 bases and the J gene end by 2 bases; junction bases not matched to a gene: 11. In germline, CDR1 is SGHRS, CDR2 YFSETQ. The CDR3 consists of 16 residues. The DNA of the CDR3 is TGCGCCAGCAGCGGAGCTGGAACGGGACAGAACTATGGCTACACCTTC. Protein product: CASSGAGTGQNYGYTF.

Points on this clone: This CDR3 is also generated by other DNA sequences in the sample. The chain employs TRBV18 and TRBJ2-3; TRBD2 is a possible D gene (5 bases). The length of the CDR3 is 13 residues. The germline V and J ends were trimmed by 0 bases and 4 bases, with 5 bases remaining between them. From germline, CDR1 is KGHSH and CDR2 LQKENI. CDR3 DNA sequence: TGTGCCAGCTCACCACCGGGAGCAGATACGCAGTATTTT. Translation gives CASSPPGADTQYF.

J is TRBJ2-1 and V is TRBV7-2, with 14 bases identical to TRBD2. The germline CDR1 and CDR2 sequences are SGHTA and FQGNSA. The length of the CDR3 is 19 residues. Trimming cost V 5 bases and J 1 base; bases outside gene matches: 10. The CDR3 loop reads CASSLTSGGAVLSYNEQFF. For the CDR3, the DNA is TGTGCCAGCAGCCTGACTAGCGGGGGGGCCGTTTTATCCTACAATGAGCAGTTCTTC.

The J gene is TRBJ1-3, the V gene TRBV7-2, with D tentatively TRBD1 (5 bases). Between the trimmed V and J ends, which lost 5 bases and 3 bases, there was a span of 8 bases. The CDR3 is 13 residues long. The germline CDR1 and CDR2 sequences are SGHTA and FQGNSA. CDR3 loop: CASSPGFGNTIYF. The CDR3, as DNA: TGTGCCAGCAGCCCAGGGTTTGGAAACACCATATATTTT. The entire variable domain, with the rest obtained from reference TRBV7-2 and TRBJ1-3, is as follows: GAGVSQSPSNKVTEKGKDVELRCDPISGHTALYWYRQSLGQGLEFLIYFQGNSAPDKSGLPSDRFSAERTGGSVSTLTIQRTQQEDSAVYLCASSPGFGNTIYFGEGSWLTVV.

The chain joins TRBV10-3 to TRBJ2-2; D gene unclear. From germline, CDR1 is ENHRY and CDR2 SYGVKD. The CDR3 is 17 residues long. Trimming took 4 bases from V and 1 from J, leaving 16 bases between them. CDR3 DNA sequence: TGTGCCATCAGTGGCGATTCCTTTAGCAAGAACACCGGGGAGCTGTTTTTT. Its protein is CAISGDSFSKNTGELFF.

The CDR3 nucleotides are TGTGCCAGCAGCATGGGGGGGGACACTGAAGCTTTCTTT. Encoded protein: CASSMGGDTEAFF. The chain couples TRBV5-4 to TRBJ1-1, with D possibly TRBD1 on 5 matching bases. V lost 4 bases to trimming and J lost 3 bases, with 10 bases between them. In germline, CDR1 is SGHNT, CDR2 YYREEE (reference sequence). The CDR3 is 13 residues long.